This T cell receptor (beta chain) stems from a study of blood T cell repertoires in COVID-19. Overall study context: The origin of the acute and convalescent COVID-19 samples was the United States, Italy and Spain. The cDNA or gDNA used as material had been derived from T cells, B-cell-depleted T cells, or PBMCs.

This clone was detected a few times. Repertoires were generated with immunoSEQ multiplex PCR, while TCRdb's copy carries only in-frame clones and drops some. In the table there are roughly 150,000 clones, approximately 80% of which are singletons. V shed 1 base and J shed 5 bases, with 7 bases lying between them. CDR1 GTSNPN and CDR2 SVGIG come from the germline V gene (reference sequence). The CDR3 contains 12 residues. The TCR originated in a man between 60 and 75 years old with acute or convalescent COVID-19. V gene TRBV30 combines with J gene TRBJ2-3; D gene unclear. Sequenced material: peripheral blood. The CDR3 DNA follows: TGTGCCTGGAGTGCCCAGCGAGATACGCAGTATTTT. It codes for CAWSAQRDTQYF. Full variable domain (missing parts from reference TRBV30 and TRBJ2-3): SQTIHQWPATLVQPVGSPLSLECTVEGTSNPNLYWYRQAAGRGLQLLFYSVGIGQISSEVPQNLSASRPQDRQFILSSKKLLLSDSGFYLCAWSAQRDTQYFGPGTRLTVL.